This entry lists 20 T cell receptor beta chains sequenced from one sample in a study of blood T cells in healthy people across ages. PCR was performed a second time for 7 to 11 cycles using a sample-barcoded 5' primer and a J-beta primer mix. A single record per CDR3 protein comes from TCRdb applying MiXCR to the 5' RACE reads. The data contain about 1.6 million distinct CDR3 sequences, about 35% of them singletons. The sample consisted of blood. These TCRs come from a woman aged 25 to 39 in good health.

This clonotype was observed a few times. The chain is built from TRBV20-1 and TRBJ2-5; TRBD2 matches at 10 bases. The CDR3 contains 15 residues. Germline V gives CDR1 DFQATT, CDR2 SNEGSKA (reference sequence). V trimming: 6 bases; J trimming: 1 base; junction bases outside the gene matches: 8. DNA for the CDR3: TGCAGTGCGATCCGGACTAGCGGAGGCCAAGAGACCCAGTACTTC. This encodes CSAIRTSGGQETQYF.

The chain joins TRBV20-1 to TRBJ2-7, with TRBD2 matching over 11 bases. This CDR3 is built from 17 residues. Germline V CDR1 and CDR2: DFQATT, SNEGSKA (reference sequence). Trimming at V came to 1 base and at J to 3 bases, leaving 11 bases not matched to a gene. CDR3 residues: CSARVFSLAGGLYEQYF. The CDR3 DNA reads as TGCAGTGCTAGAGTTTTTTCCCTAGCGGGGGGCCTCTACGAGCAGTACTTC.

J is TRBJ2-7 and V is TRBV20-1; 9 bases align to TRBD2. The CDR3 sequence is 14 residues long. Germline CDR1 reads DFQATT; CDR2 reads SNEGSKA (reference sequence). V lost 1 base, J lost 3 bases, and 4 bases stayed unmatched. The DNA of the CDR3 is TGCAGTGCTAGAGGACTAGCGGAAGGCTACGAGCAGTACTTC. This translates into CSARGLAEGYEQYF.

Ten or more counts support this clonotype. The genes are TRBV20-1 and TRBJ2-5; D is ambiguous. V dropped 6 bases and J dropped 3 bases, with 5 bases sitting between them. Germline assignment: CDR1 DFQATT and CDR2 SNEGSKA (reference sequence). This CDR3 has 10 amino acids. CDR3 DNA sequence: TGCAGTGCCATCAAAGAGACCCAGTACTTC. It specifies CSAIKETQYF.

The V call is TRBV5-1, the J call TRBJ2-1; D might be TRBD2 (5 bases). Germline CDR1 is SGHRS and CDR2 is YFSETQ. The V end was cut by 4 bases, the J end by 8 bases, with 19 bases between. The CDR3 spans 15 residues. CDR3 DNA sequence: TGCGCCAGCAGCCCCCTCGGGGTCGGGGTGGATGAGCAGTTCTTC. It yields the protein CASSPLGVGVDEQFF.

The J gene is TRBJ2-7, the V gene TRBV12-3 or TRBV12-4; TRBD2 agrees at 9 bases. This CDR3 contains 16 residues. V shed 8 bases and J 2 bases; nucleotides not matched to a gene: 13. Written as DNA, the CDR3 is TGTGCCAGCCAGGGAGAACTGGGACTAGCAACCTACGAGCAGTACTTC. Translating it yields CASQGELGLATYEQYF.

The V gene is TRBV2, the J gene TRBJ2-7; TRBD1 is a possible D gene (6 bases). The V end lost 7 bases, the J end lost 2 bases, and 12 bases lay between the germline ends. CDR1 is SNHLY and CDR2 is FYNNEI in the germline V gene. The CDR3 is 13 amino acids. As DNA, the CDR3 is TGTGCCAGCACCTCGGACAGCACCTACGAGCAGTACTTC. Its translation: CASTSDSTYEQYF.

Here the CDR3 DNA reads TGCAGCGTTGATGGCTCGTCGGCTAACTATGGCTACACCTTC. This sequence encodes CSVDGSSANYGYTF. The chain has TRBV29-1 and TRBJ1-2; no definite D call. Germline V lookup: CDR1 SQVTM, CDR2 ANQGSEA. The CDR3 loop spans 14 amino acids. V was trimmed by 3 bases and J by 0 bases, leaving 11 bases between them.

This chain joins TRBV27 and TRBJ1-1; no definite D call. CDR1 and CDR2 from the germline V gene are MNHEY and SMNVEV (reference sequence). The CDR3 is made up of 15 amino acids. Trimming removed 2 bases at V and 1 base at J, with 11 bases between. The CDR3, as DNA: TGTGCCAGCAGTTTAAGCGTAGGTGGGAACACTGAAGCTTTCTTT. Translated: CASSLSVGGNTEAFF.

V gene TRBV19 combines with J gene TRBJ2-5; D perhaps matches TRBD1 (5 bases). CDR1 LNHDA and CDR2 SQIVND come from the germline V gene (reference sequence). The CDR3 loop spans 14 amino acids. Deletions cut 6 bases from V and 5 bases from J, with 16 bases between. CDR3 sequence: CASSKIDSDETQYF. The DNA of the CDR3 is TGTGCCAGTAGCAAAATCGACAGTGATGAGACCCAGTACTTC. Looking up the rest from reference TRBV19 and TRBJ2-5 gives the full variable domain: DGGITQSPKYLFRKEGQNVTLSCEQNLNHDAMYWYRQDPGQGLRLIYYSQIVNDFQKGDIAEGYSVSREKKESFPLTVTSAQKNPTAFYLCASSKIDSDETQYFGPGTRLLVL.

This clonotype has only a few counts. V and J are TRBV10-3 and TRBJ1-5; no reliable D call. The V and J ends lost 3 bases and 0 bases respectively, with 6 bases between them. This CDR3 has 14 residues. CDR1 is ENHRY and CDR2 is SYGVKD in the germline V gene. The CDR3 loop reads CAISDDYSNQPQHF. The CDR3 DNA follows: TGTGCCATCAGTGACGACTATAGCAATCAGCCCCAGCATTTT.

This clonotype appeared once. The rearrangement uses TRBV6-5 and TRBJ2-3; possibly TRBD1 for D (6 bases). CDR1 and CDR2 (germline): MNHEY, SVGAGI. Trimming removed 4 bases at V and 2 bases at J, with 13 bases between. This CDR3 is 15 amino acids long. The CDR3 coding sequence is TGTGCCAGCAGTTCGGGACATATCTTCACAGATACGCAGTATTTT. Translating gives CASSSGHIFTDTQYF.

The count of this clonotype is one. Its ends do not fully match the called genes, so a read error is possible. The chain couples TRBV19 to TRBJ1-1; D gene unclear. The germline V gene has CDR1 LNHDA and CDR2 SQIVND (reference sequence). The CDR3 consists of 17 residues. The CDR3 sequence is CASGIAGSQLWNTEAFF. CDR3 coding DNA: TGTGCCAGTGGTATCGCCGGCTCCCAACTTTGGAACACTGAAGCTTTCTTT.

This clonotype has at least ten counts. The chain couples TRBV10-3 to TRBJ2-3; maybe TRBD1 (5 bases). V was pared by 0 bases and J by 4 bases, with 5 bases between. The CDR3 extends over 13 amino acids. CDR1 and CDR2 from the germline V gene are ENHRY and SYGVKD. The CDR3 loop reads CAISESTADTQYF. DNA for the CDR3: TGTGCCATCAGTGAGTCGACAGCAGATACGCAGTATTTT.

Remarks on this clonotype: This may be a read error: a much more frequent sequence differs by one nucleotide. The chain carries TRBV20-1 and TRBJ1-5; 8 positions agree with TRBD1. CDR1 and CDR2 (germline): DFQATT, SNEGSKA (reference sequence). The CDR3 has 14 residues. CDR3 amino acids: CSAIADREYQTQHF. In nucleotides, the CDR3 is TGCAGTGCTATTGCGGACAGGGAATATCAGACCCAGCATTTT.

At least ten counts were recorded for this clonotype. The junction does not match germline at one end; this may be a read error. V usage is TRBV12-3 or TRBV12-4 and J usage is TRBJ2-1, with 8 bases fitting TRBD2. CDR3 size: 15 residues. The CDR3 loop is CASSLGAGEYNEQFF. The CDR3, as DNA: TGCGCCAGCAGCTTGGGAGCGGGGGAATACAATGAGCAGTTCTTC.

This clonotype was seen only a few times. V usage is TRBV5-6 and J usage is TRBJ2-7; 12 bases are a match to TRBD1. This CDR3 comprises 14 residues. V lost 4 bases, J lost 6 bases, and 5 bases stayed unmatched. Germline CDR1 reads SGHDT; CDR2 reads YYEEEE. Written as DNA, the CDR3 is TGTGCCAGCAGCGGGACAGGGGGCGCGGTCGAGCAGTACTTC. This translates into CASSGTGGAVEQYF.

This rearrangement joins TRBV28 to TRBJ2-3; 8 positions agree with TRBD2. CDR1 MDHEN and CDR2 SYDVKM come from the germline V gene. J gave up 3 bases and V 3 bases, and 5 bases lay outside the gene matches. The CDR3 extends over 15 amino acids. CDR3 coding DNA: TGTGCCAGCAGTTTTAGCGGGATTAAGACAGATACGCAGTATTTT. It is translated as CASSFSGIKTDTQYF.

The genes are TRBV10-2 and TRBJ2-1, with no clear D. This CDR3 comprises 18 residues. V lost 2 bases, J lost 6 bases, and 23 bases lay in between. CDR1 is WSHSY, CDR2 SAAADI, per germline. CDR3 in amino acids: CASSESVFLVGGTNEQFF. CDR3 coding DNA: TGCGCCAGCAGTGAGAGTGTATTCTTAGTTGGCGGAACCAATGAGCAGTTCTTC.

CDR3 in amino acids: CASSDSGYSSSYNEQFF. In DNA form, the CDR3 reads TGTGCCAGCAGTGATTCCGGCTACTCGAGCTCCTACAATGAGCAGTTCTTC. The V call is TRBV2, the J call TRBJ2-1, with D hard to call. Trimming cost V 3 bases and J 0 bases, with 15 bases left between them. There are 17 residues in the CDR3. Germline-derived CDR1 and CDR2 are SNHLY and FYNNEI.